This T cell receptor (beta chain) was sequenced for a study of T cells in Graves' hyperthyroidism and ophthalmopathy. Study details: Before treatment of any kind, peripheral blood was taken at initial diagnosis.

Researchers amplified the TCR beta CDR3 regions from RNA transcripts. Carried out on the TCR CDR3, a first-round RT-PCR used the HTBI primer set. MiXCR was run by TCRdb on the multiplex PCR reads, yielding one entry per CDR3 protein. The data show 450,000 to 600,000 distinct CDR3 sequences, just under 20% seen once. With regard to this clonotype: The target antigen is unknown.

Trimming cost V 3 bases and J 4 bases, with 18 bases left between them. This CDR3 has 16 amino acids. Germline CDR1 and CDR2: SNHLY and FYNNEI. The study, taken as a whole, reports: Most expanded thyroid clonotypes above 0.001 also appeared in blood. From stable hyperthyroidism, ophthalmopathy was separated by a 13 V-J model. Model predictions of ophthalmopathy came a median approximately 6 months before onset.

This sequence joins TRBV2 and TRBJ2-5, with D possibly TRBD1 on 5 matching bases. This TCR was recovered from a man in his forties with Graves' ophthalmopathy. Sequencing was performed on blood. The CDR3 reads CASSEVRVTVGETQYF. As DNA, the CDR3 is TGTGCCAGCAGTGAGGTACGGGTGACAGTAGGAGAGACCCAGTACTTC.